These 18 T cell receptor beta chains were all obtained from the same sample, sequenced in a study of blood T cell repertoires in COVID-19. Using immunoSEQ multiplex PCR, the repertoire was profiled, and TCRdb retains in-frame clones only, with some absent. The table includes approximately 280,000 clones, approximately 86% detected once. Sample: peripheral blood. These receptors were collected from a woman aged 25 to 39 who had recovered from COVID-19.

The chain couples TRBV19 to TRBJ1-5, with TRBD1 matching over 8 bases. The CDR3 runs to 19 residues. J lost 2 bases, V lost 8 bases, and 20 bases had no gene match. CDR1 LNHDA and CDR2 SQIVND come from the germline V gene (reference sequence). The CDR3 DNA follows: TGTGCCAGTCGAAGAACTTTACAGGACAGGGATGAACGCAATCAGCCCCAGCATTTT. Residues: CASRRTLQDRDERNQPQHF.

Details on this clone: The junction shows a germline mismatch at one end, possibly a read error. The chain recombines TRBV19 with TRBJ1-1; 9 bases match TRBD1. The CDR3 runs to 11 residues. In germline, CDR1 is LNHDA, CDR2 SQIVND (reference sequence). CDR3 residues: CASSMWDRVVF. The CDR3, as DNA: TGTGCCAGTAGTATGTGGGACAGGGTCGTCTTT.

The CDR3 here is CASSLRVGAGTEAFF. Written as DNA, the CDR3 is TGTGCCAGCAGTTTAAGGGTAGGGGCTGGGACTGAAGCTTTCTTT. The chain employs TRBV27 and TRBJ1-1; a weak D match, TRBD1 (5 bases). Per germline, CDR1 MNHEY and CDR2 SMNVEV (reference sequence). V was pared by 2 bases and J by 5 bases, with 15 bases between. The CDR3 consists of 15 residues.

This chain links TRBV20-1 with TRBJ1-1; D unresolved. The CDR3 runs 11 residues. Germline CDR1 is DFQATT and CDR2 is SNEGSKA (reference sequence). V lost 3 bases, J lost 4 bases, and 6 bases lay in between. The CDR3 sequence: CSASPSTEAFF. In DNA, the CDR3 is TGCAGTGCTAGTCCCTCCACTGAAGCTTTCTTT.

This chain links TRBV28 with TRBJ1-2; tentative D call: TRBD1 (6 bases). Per germline, CDR1 MDHEN and CDR2 SYDVKM. Between the trimmed V and J ends, which lost 4 bases and 2 bases, there was a span of 14 bases. There are 15 residues in the CDR3. The CDR3 DNA is TGTGCCAGCAGTTCCCCCCGACAGGCGAACTATGGCTACACCTTC. Encoded protein: CASSSPRQANYGYTF.

The chain employs TRBV5-1 and TRBJ1-6; D gene unclear. Per the germline V gene, CDR1 is SGHRS and CDR2 is YFSETQ. V lost 4 bases and J lost 8, with 10 bases in between. This CDR3 is 13 amino acids long. The DNA of the CDR3 is TGCGCCAGCAGCCTCATGGAGGATTCACCCCTCCACTTT. It translates to CASSLMEDSPLHF.

V is TRBV7-9 and J is TRBJ1-2; 10 nucleotides match TRBD1. The germline V gene encodes CDR1 SEHNR and CDR2 FQNEAQ (reference sequence). The CDR3 loop spans 16 amino acids. Trimming took 3 bases from V and 4 from J; bases not matched to a gene: 8. DNA for the CDR3: TGTGCCAGCAGCTTGGGGACAGGGGTTAAGTCCTATGGCTACACCTTC. This codes for CASSLGTGVKSYGYTF.

The chain recombines TRBV2 with TRBJ2-7, with D uncertain. V lost 4 bases and J 7 bases, leaving 8 bases between the germline ends. Germline-derived CDR1 and CDR2 are SNHLY and FYNNEI. This CDR3 has 11 residues. CDR3 DNA sequence: TGTGCCAGCAGTGTTCTCGGGGAGCAGTACTTC. Its protein product is CASSVLGEQYF.

V usage is TRBV9 and J usage is TRBJ1-1; D might be TRBD1 (5 bases). The CDR3 covers 16 residues. The V end was cut by 3 bases, the J end by 2 bases, with 17 bases between. In germline, CDR1 is SGDLS, CDR2 YYNGEE. The CDR3 nucleotides are TGTGCCAGCAGCGGGGGGAGTTTCGGGAGAAACACTGAAGCTTTCTTT. Translation: CASSGGSFGRNTEAFF.

This chain connects TRBV2 to TRBJ1-5; D is unclear. Trimming took off 10 bases at V and 0 bases at J, with 10 bases between the two ends. CDR1 is SNHLY and CDR2 is FYNNEI in the germline V gene. The CDR3 consists of 13 residues. Written as DNA, the CDR3 is TGTGCCACCAACAGAGATAGCAATCAGCCCCAGCATTTT. The encoded protein is CATNRDSNQPQHF.

V is TRBV28 and J is TRBJ2-7, with D perhaps TRBD1 (6 bases). The length of the CDR3 is 14 residues. The V gene lost 3 bases and the J gene lost 0 bases, with 9 bases spanning the gap. Germline V lookup: CDR1 MDHEN, CDR2 SYDVKM. The CDR3 coding sequence is TGTGCCAGCAGTTTCAGGACAGTCTCCTACGAGCAGTACTTC. Protein sequence: CASSFRTVSYEQYF. Filled out from reference TRBV28 and TRBJ2-7, the complete variable domain reads DVKVTQSSRYLVKRTGEKVFLECVQDMDHENMFWYRQDPGLGLRLIYFSYDVKMKEKGDIPEGYSVSREKKERFSLILESASTNQTSMYLCASSFRTVSYEQYFGPGTRLTVT.

The genes are TRBV3-1 (or the pseudogene TRBV3-2) and TRBJ2-1; D unclear. The CDR3 contains 12 residues. The germline CDR1 and CDR2 sequences are LGHDT and YNNKEL (reference sequence). V was shortened by 4 bases and J by 9 bases, with 10 bases between the two germline ends. The DNA for the CDR3 is TGTGCCAGCAGCCGGGCCCGCGCTGAGCAGTTCTTC. Translating it yields CASSRARAEQFF.

There are a few counts of this clone. The chain carries TRBV6-4 and TRBJ2-3, with a weak D call TRBD2 (7 bases). The CDR3 totals 16 residues. V lost 0 bases to trimming and J lost 4 bases, with 14 bases between them. The germline V gene has CDR1 MRHNA and CDR2 SNTAGT. CDR3: CASSDSMGGAADTQYF. The DNA for the CDR3 is TGTGCCAGCAGTGACTCGATGGGGGGGGCCGCAGATACGCAGTATTTT.

This chain links TRBV24-1 with TRBJ2-5; D not certain. The CDR3 length is 12 residues. From germline, CDR1 is KGHDR and CDR2 SFDVKD. Deletions cut 9 bases from V and 3 bases from J, with 10 bases between. In DNA, the CDR3 is TGTGCCACCGGCCAGGCTGAAGAGACCCAGTACTTC. Residues: CATGQAEETQYF.

The rearrangement joins TRBV6-5 to TRBJ1-1; D gene uncertain. V was cut by 6 bases and J by 1 base, with 12 bases left in between. This CDR3 has 14 residues. Germline V gene sequence: CDR1 MNHEY, CDR2 SVGAGI. CDR3 loop: CASRGDHANTEAFF. The CDR3 region has the DNA TGTGCCAGCAGGGGAGACCACGCGAACACTGAAGCTTTCTTT.

This clone was seen a handful of times. The chain recombines TRBV18 with TRBJ2-1; 7 nucleotides line up with TRBD2. The CDR3 length is 13 residues. V shed 3 bases, J shed 8 bases, and the junction held 4 bases outside the gene matches. Germline V gives CDR1 KGHSH, CDR2 LQKENI. For the CDR3, the DNA is TGTGCCAGCTCACCCCCCCGGGGGGATGAGCAGTTCTTC. This encodes CASSPPRGDEQFF.

As concerns this clone: The sample holds other DNA sequences that translate to the same CDR3. This chain uses TRBV5-1 with TRBJ2-3; tentative D call: TRBD1 (5 bases). The CDR3 totals 14 residues. Trimming took 0 bases from V and 4 from J, leaving 9 bases between them. Per the germline V gene, CDR1 is SGHRS and CDR2 is YFSETQ. The CDR3 DNA sequence: TGCGCCAGCAGCTTGGGTCAGGGCGCAGATACGCAGTATTTT. This sequence encodes CASSLGQGADTQYF.

This chain links TRBV16 with TRBJ2-3; tentatively, D is TRBD2 (5 bases). CDR1 is KGHSY, CDR2 FQNENV, per germline. V was pared by 0 bases and J by 5 bases, with 9 bases between. The CDR3 is 14 amino acids. This CDR3 is CASSQSKREDTQYF. The CDR3 region has the DNA TGTGCCAGCAGCCAATCAAAGAGGGAAGATACGCAGTATTTT.